This T cell receptor beta chain came from a study of early T cells in non-severe SARS-CoV-2 infection. For the study at large: Whole-blood bulk RNA, unsorted, was sequenced, and chains were unpaired.

Overall study findings and caveats: Private and CD4 specificities were missed by VDJdb matching, which favored anti-spike CD8 responses.

As part of library construction, unique molecular identifiers were attached to individual cDNA molecules. MiXCR, run by TCRdb on the 5' RACE reads, gives a single entry per CDR3 protein. The table shows 60,000 or so distinct CDR3 sequences, with more than 13% occurring only once. The CDR3 sequence is 12 residues long. The V end was cut by 6 bases, the J end by 8 bases, with 11 bases between. Germline V lookup: CDR1 SEHNR, CDR2 FQNEAQ (reference sequence). Regarding this clonotype: Its antigen remains unknown.

The genes are TRBV7-9 and TRBJ2-1, with D uncertain. This specimen was whole blood, taken at baseline. The clonotype was recovered from an adult who was a healthcare worker with PCR-confirmed SARS-CoV-2 infection or an uninfected control (not recorded which). The CDR3, as DNA: TGTGCCAGCAGGCCGATGGGCGATGAGCAGTTCTTC. Residues: CASRPMGDEQFF.